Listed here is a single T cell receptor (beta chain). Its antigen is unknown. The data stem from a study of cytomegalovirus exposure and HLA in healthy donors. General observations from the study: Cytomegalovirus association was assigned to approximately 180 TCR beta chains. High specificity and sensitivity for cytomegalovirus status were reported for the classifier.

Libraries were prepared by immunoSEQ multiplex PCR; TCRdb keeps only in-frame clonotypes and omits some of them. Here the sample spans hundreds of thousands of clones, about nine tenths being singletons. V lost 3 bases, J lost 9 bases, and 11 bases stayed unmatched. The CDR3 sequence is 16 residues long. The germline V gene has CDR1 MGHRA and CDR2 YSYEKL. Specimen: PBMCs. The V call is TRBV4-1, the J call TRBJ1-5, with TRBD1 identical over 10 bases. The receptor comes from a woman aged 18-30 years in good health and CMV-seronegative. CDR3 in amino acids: CASSQTPGQGFRPQHF. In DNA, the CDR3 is TGCGCCAGCAGCCAGACTCCGGGACAGGGGTTTCGGCCCCAGCATTTT.